This record concerns one T cell receptor beta chain sequence. Its antigen is not known. Generated by immunoSEQ multiplex PCR, the TCRdb table keeps only in-frame clones and is missing some. The top ten hold around 1.7% of the sample, which has about 2,100,000 clones, about 93% seen once. CDR3 size: 15 residues. Looked up from germline, CDR1 is MNHEY and CDR2 is SVGAGI. The germline V and J ends were trimmed by 8 bases and 2 bases, with 19 bases remaining between them. The naive CD8 fraction comprised CD45RO-negative cells positively selected for CCR7 and excluded terminally differentiated effector memory CD45RA+ cells. The record originates from a study of shared clonotypes between healthy human individuals. Findings of the study overall: Exclusively blood specimens were collected; tissue repertoires likely differ.

Sequenced: naive CD8+ T cells from PBMCs. The gene calls are TRBV6-5 and TRBJ2-7; perhaps TRBD1 as D (7 bases). This receptor was identified in a man between 18 and 29 years old in good health. Some clones in this sample may be carry-over from other donors' samples. The CDR3 coding sequence is TGTGCCAGCGACCGTCGACAGGGACTTCCCTACGAGCAGTACTTC. Translated, it gives CASDRRQGLPYEQYF.